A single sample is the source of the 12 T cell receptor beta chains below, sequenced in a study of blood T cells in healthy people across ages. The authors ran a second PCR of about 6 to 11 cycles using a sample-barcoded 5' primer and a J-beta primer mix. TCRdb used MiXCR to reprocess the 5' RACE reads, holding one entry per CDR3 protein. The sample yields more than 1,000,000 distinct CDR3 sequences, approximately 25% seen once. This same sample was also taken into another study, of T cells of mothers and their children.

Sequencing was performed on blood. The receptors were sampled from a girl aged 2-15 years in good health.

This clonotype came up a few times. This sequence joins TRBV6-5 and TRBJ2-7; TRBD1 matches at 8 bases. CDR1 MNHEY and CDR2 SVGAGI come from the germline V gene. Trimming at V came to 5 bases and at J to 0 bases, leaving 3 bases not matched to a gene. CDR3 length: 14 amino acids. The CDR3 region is CASSNQGASYEQYF. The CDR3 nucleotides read TGTGCCAGCAGTAACCAGGGGGCCTCCTACGAGCAGTACTTC.

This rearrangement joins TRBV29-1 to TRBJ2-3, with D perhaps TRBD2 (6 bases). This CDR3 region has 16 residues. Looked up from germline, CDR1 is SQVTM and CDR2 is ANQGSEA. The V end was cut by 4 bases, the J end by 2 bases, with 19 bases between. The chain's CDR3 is CSVGGSTGDFTDTQYF. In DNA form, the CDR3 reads TGCAGCGTTGGAGGCTCGACGGGGGACTTCACAGATACGCAGTATTTT.

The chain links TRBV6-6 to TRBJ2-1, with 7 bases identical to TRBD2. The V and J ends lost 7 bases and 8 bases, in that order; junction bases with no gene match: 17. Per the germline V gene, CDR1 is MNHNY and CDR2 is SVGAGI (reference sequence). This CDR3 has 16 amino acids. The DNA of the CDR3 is TGTGCCAGCACCACACAACGGACTAGTTTGATGGATGAGCAGTTCTTC. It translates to CASTTQRTSLMDEQFF.

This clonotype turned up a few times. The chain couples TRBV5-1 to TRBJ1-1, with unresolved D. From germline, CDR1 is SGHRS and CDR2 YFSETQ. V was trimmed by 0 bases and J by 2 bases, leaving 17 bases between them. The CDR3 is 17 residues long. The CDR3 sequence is CASSLDSGMMINTEAFF. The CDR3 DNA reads TGCGCCAGCAGCTTGGACTCGGGGATGATGATAAACACTGAAGCTTTCTTT.

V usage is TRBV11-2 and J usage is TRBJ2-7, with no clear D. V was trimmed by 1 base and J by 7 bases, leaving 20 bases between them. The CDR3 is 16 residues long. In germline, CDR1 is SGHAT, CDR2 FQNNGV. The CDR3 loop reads CASSLAGRAAAWEQYF. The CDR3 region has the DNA TGTGCCAGCAGCTTAGCTGGTCGGGCAGCCGCCTGGGAGCAGTACTTC.

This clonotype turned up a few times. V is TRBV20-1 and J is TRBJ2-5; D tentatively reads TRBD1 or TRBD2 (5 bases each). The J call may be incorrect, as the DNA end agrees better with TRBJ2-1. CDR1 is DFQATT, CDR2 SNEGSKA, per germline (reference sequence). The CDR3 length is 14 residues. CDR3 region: CSASGAYSYNEQFF. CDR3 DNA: TGCAGTGCTAGCGGGGCTTACTCCTACAATGAGCAGTTCTTC.

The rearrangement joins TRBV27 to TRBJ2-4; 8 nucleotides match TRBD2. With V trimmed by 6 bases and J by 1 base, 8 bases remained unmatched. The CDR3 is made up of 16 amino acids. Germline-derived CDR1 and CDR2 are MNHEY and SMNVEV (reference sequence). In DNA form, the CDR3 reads TGTGCCAGCAGCGTACGGGGGGGACTGGCCAAAAACATTCAGTACTTC. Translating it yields CASSVRGGLAKNIQYF.

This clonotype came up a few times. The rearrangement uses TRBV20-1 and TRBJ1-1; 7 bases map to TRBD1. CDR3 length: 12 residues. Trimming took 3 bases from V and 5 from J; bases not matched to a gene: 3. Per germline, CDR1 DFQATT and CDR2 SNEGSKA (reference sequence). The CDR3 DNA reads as TGCAGTGCTAGCGACAGGGAAACTGAAGCTTTCTTT. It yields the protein CSASDRETEAFF.

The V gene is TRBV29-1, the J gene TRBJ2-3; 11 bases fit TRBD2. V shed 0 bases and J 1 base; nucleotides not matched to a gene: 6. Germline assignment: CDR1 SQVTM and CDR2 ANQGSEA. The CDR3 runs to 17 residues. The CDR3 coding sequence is TGCAGCGTTGAAGATAAAATAGCGGGAGGGGGCACAGATACGCAGTATTTT. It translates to CSVEDKIAGGGTDTQYF.

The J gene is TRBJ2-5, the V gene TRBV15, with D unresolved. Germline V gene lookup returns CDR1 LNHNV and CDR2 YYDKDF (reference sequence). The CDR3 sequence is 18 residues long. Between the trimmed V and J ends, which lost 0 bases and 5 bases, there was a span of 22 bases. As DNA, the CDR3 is TGTGCCACCAGCAGAGAAACTCCCGGTATTCAGGCCAGGGAGACCCAGTACTTC. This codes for CATSRETPGIQARETQYF.

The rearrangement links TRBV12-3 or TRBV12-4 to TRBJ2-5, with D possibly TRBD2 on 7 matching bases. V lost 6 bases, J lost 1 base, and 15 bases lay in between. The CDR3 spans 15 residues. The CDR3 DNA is TGTGCCAGCAGCCAAATCGCGGGGGCCCAAGAGACCCAGTACTTC. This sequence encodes CASSQIAGAQETQYF.

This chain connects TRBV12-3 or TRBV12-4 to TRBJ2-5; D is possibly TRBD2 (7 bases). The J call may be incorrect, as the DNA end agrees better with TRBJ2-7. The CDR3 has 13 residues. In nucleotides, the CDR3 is TGTGCCAGTGGGGGGGCTCTCTCCTACGAGCAGTACTTC. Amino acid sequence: CASGGALSYEQYF.